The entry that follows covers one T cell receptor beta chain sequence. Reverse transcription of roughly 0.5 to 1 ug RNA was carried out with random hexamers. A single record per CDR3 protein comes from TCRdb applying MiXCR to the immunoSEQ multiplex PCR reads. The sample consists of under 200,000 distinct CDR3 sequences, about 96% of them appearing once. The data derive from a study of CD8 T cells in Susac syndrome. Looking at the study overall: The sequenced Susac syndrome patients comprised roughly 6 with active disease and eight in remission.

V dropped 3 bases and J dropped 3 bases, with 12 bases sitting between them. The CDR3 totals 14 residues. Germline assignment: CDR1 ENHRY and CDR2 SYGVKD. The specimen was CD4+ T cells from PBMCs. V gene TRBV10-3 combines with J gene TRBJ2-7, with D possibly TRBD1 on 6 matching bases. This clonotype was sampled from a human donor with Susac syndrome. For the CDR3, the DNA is TGTGCCATCAGTGAAGCCGGGACAAACTACGAGCAGTACGTC. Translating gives CAISEAGTNYEQYV.